Following are 9 T cell receptor beta chains from one sample sequenced in a study of monozygotic twins with inflammatory bowel disease. Following a re-call of the 5' RACE reads, TCRdb has one entry per CDR3 protein and lacks DNA. The sample has around 200,000 distinct CDR3 sequences. Material for sequencing was blood. All receptors come from a human donor with ulcerative colitis or Crohn's disease, or a healthy co-twin of an affected twin (not recorded which).

The chain uses TRBV24-1 and TRBJ2-2; TCRdb's assignment of TRBD1 cannot be checked, as there is no DNA. CDR1 is KGHDR, CDR2 SFDVKD, per germline. The CDR3 is 15 amino acids. CDR3 sequence: CATSDAGTDTGELFF.

The genes are TRBV18 and TRBJ1-2; TCRdb returns TRBD1, unconfirmable since there is no DNA. Germline V gives CDR1 KGHSH, CDR2 LQKENI. CDR3 length: 15 amino acids. CDR3 loop: CASSPQGSSFYGYTF.

This chain joins TRBV7-9 and TRBJ1-2; absent DNA, TCRdb's TRBD1 call cannot be checked. The length of the CDR3 is 14 residues. Germline V CDR1 and CDR2: SEHNR, FQNEAQ (reference sequence). The CDR3 loop reads CASSEGTGGSGYTF.

V is TRBV20-1 and J is TRBJ1-5. Germline-derived CDR1 and CDR2 are DFQATT and SNEGSKA (reference sequence). CDR3 size: 16 residues. CDR3 protein: CSAAGGFSYSNQPQHF.

This rearrangement joins TRBV5-1 to TRBJ2-1. The CDR3 covers 13 residues. CDR1 is SGHRS, CDR2 YFSETQ, per germline. CDR3 protein: CASSAVADNEQFF.

V and J are TRBV20-1 and TRBJ1-4. Germline CDR1 DFQATT, CDR2 SNEGSKA (reference sequence). The CDR3 loop spans 13 amino acids. CDR3 loop: CSASYSNNEKLFF.

CDR3 in amino acids: CAISTTYRGGTDTQYF. The chain combines TRBV10-3 with TRBJ2-3; TCRdb names TRBD1, which stays unverified in the absence of DNA. The CDR3 spans 16 residues. The germline V gene has CDR1 ENHRY and CDR2 SYGVKD.

This CDR3 reads CASSPRGREQFF. The rearrangement joins TRBV7-2 to TRBJ2-1; TCRdb lists TRBD1, though no DNA is available to test this call. The germline gives CDR1 SGHTA, CDR2 FQGNSA. The CDR3 covers 12 residues.

V gene TRBV7-8 combines with J gene TRBJ1-1; the D call of TRBD1 rests on TCRdb alone, since no DNA is present to check it. The CDR3 is 18 amino acids. Per the germline V gene, CDR1 is SGHVS and CDR2 is FQNEAQ. CDR3 in amino acids: CASSLGTVRDSLNTEAFF.